One sample yielded the 14 T cell receptor beta chains listed below, sequenced in a study of OX40 agonist ivuxolimab in advanced cancers. Measured with immunoSEQ multiplex PCR; TCRdb has only the in-frame clones, and not every one. Of about 49,000 clones listed, over 75% were seen once; the top ten hold 7.9%. The sequencing used CD4+ or CD8+ T cells sorted from blood, collected in a trial of the OX40 agonist ivuxolimab. The origin of the receptors is an adult with an advanced solid tumor such as melanoma, head and neck, liver or kidney cancer.

The chain combines TRBV7-9 with TRBJ2-1; D is perhaps TRBD1 (6 bases). Per germline, CDR1 SEHNR and CDR2 FQNEAQ (reference sequence). With 0 bases removed from V and 9 bases from J, the gap between germline ends came to 15 bases. The CDR3 consists of 15 residues. The DNA of the CDR3 is TGTGCCAGCAGCTTAGCCGGGACATACAACGGTGAGCAGTTCTTC. Its protein is CASSLAGTYNGEQFF. Based on the CDR3 plus reference TRBV7-9 and TRBJ2-1, the full variable domain is DTGVSQNPRHKITKRGQNVTFRCDPISEHNRLYWYRQTLGQGPEFLTYFQNEAQLEKSRLLSDRFSAERPKGSFSTLEIQRTEQGDSAMYLCASSLAGTYNGEQFFGPGTRLTVL.

This clone showed up just once. The chain has TRBV7-7 and TRBJ1-4; a weak D match, TRBD1 (5 bases). CDR3 length: 14 residues. CDR1 SSHAT and CDR2 FNYEAQ come from the germline V gene (reference sequence). Deletions cut 1 base from V and 2 bases from J, with 5 bases between. CDR3 in DNA: TGTGCCAGCAGCTTAGGACAGACTAATGAAAAACTGTTTTTT. As protein: CASSLGQTNEKLFF.

This clone was seen only a few times. V and J are TRBV5-1 and TRBJ1-4; D may be TRBD1 (6 bases). Germline CDR1 reads SGHRS; CDR2 reads YFSETQ. V lost 1 base to trimming and J lost 4 bases, with 11 bases between them. The CDR3 loop spans 15 amino acids. The CDR3 reads CASSLMGASNEKLFF. The DNA of the CDR3 is TGCGCCAGCAGCTTGATGGGGGCAAGTAATGAAAAACTGTTTTTT.

V and J are TRBV5-1 and TRBJ2-1; D perhaps matches TRBD1 (5 bases). V shed 4 bases and J shed 0 bases, with 14 bases lying between them. The germline gives CDR1 SGHRS, CDR2 YFSETQ. The CDR3 contains 16 residues. CDR3 amino acids: CASSTEQEISYNEQFF. CDR3 DNA: TGCGCCAGCAGCACCGAACAGGAGATCTCCTACAATGAGCAGTTCTTC.

The J gene is TRBJ1-5, the V gene TRBV6-6; 7 bases map to TRBD1. Germline V gives CDR1 MNHNY, CDR2 SVGAGI (reference sequence). This CDR3 contains 14 residues. V gave up 5 bases and J gave up 4 bases; unmatched junction bases: 5. CDR3 protein: CASSPGQQNQPQHF. In DNA form, the CDR3 reads TGTGCCAGCAGTCCGGGACAGCAGAATCAGCCCCAGCATTTT.

The rearrangement joins TRBV7-8 to TRBJ2-3; 12 nucleotides line up with TRBD2. This CDR3 is built from 18 residues. Germline CDR1 reads SGHVS; CDR2 reads FQNEAQ. V lost 0 bases, J lost 8 bases, and 12 bases stayed unmatched. The CDR3 DNA sequence: TGTGCCAGCAGCTTAGCGTCCCGACTAGCGGGAGCCCGTTCTACGCAGTATTTT. Translating gives CASSLASRLAGARSTQYF.

Note on this clone: Distinct nucleotide sequences in the sample also encode this CDR3. V gene TRBV5-1 combines with J gene TRBJ2-2; 8 bases are shared with TRBD2. J was trimmed by 7 bases and V by 3 bases; bases with no gene match: 11. The CDR3 has 16 amino acids. Looked up from germline, CDR1 is SGHRS and CDR2 is YFSETQ. CDR3 sequence reads: CASSSVLREVGGELFF. The CDR3 DNA reads as TGCGCCAGCAGCTCTGTGTTGCGGGAGGTCGGCGGGGAGCTGTTTTTT.

The rearrangement uses TRBV2 and TRBJ2-1; D is uncertain. Trimming left V 8 bases short and J 5 bases short, with 7 bases between. Germline CDR1 is SNHLY and CDR2 is FYNNEI. The CDR3 sequence is 11 residues long. The CDR3 coding sequence is TGTGCCAGCGGTGGGGACAATGAGCAGTTCTTC. Amino acids: CASGGDNEQFF.

The genes are TRBV14 and TRBJ2-5; D is unresolved. This CDR3 comprises 12 residues. The V and J ends lost 1 base and 5 bases respectively, with 5 bases between them. The germline CDR1 and CDR2 sequences are SGHDN and FVKESK. The CDR3, as DNA: TGTGCCAGCAGCCAAGGGCGGGAGACCCAGTACTTC. This translates into CASSQGRETQYF.

Only one count was recorded for this clone. The chain carries TRBV19 and TRBJ2-1; 8 bases are shared with TRBD2. CDR3 length: 14 amino acids. Germline lookup yields CDR1 LNHDA and CDR2 SQIVND (reference sequence). The V gene end was trimmed by 4 bases and the J gene end by 7 bases; junction bases not matched to a gene: 6. The CDR3 loop reads CASSKRERGNEQFF. CDR3 coding DNA: TGTGCCAGTAGTAAGCGGGAGAGGGGAAATGAGCAGTTCTTC.

The chain carries TRBV5-5 and TRBJ1-1, with a weak D call TRBD1 (5 bases). V was clipped by 2 bases and J by 1 base, with 6 bases between them. The CDR3 has 13 residues. Germline V gene sequence: CDR1 SGHKS, CDR2 YYEKEE (reference sequence). The CDR3 nucleotides read TGTGCCAGCAGCTTAAGGGGGAACACTGAAGCTTTCTTT. As protein: CASSLRGNTEAFF.

The V and J genes are TRBV7-3 and TRBJ1-4; D remains unclear. V gave up 4 bases and J gave up 4 bases, with 10 bases separating them. Per germline, CDR1 SGHTA and CDR2 FQGTGA. CDR3 length: 14 residues. The CDR3 DNA follows: TGTGCCAGCAGCTCAGACACGTTTAATGAAAAACTGTTTTTT. This encodes CASSSDTFNEKLFF.

The V call is TRBV6-6, the J call TRBJ2-1; 9 nucleotides agree with TRBD2. V was clipped by 6 bases and J by 11 bases; unmatched bases: 11. The CDR3 is 14 residues long. Germline V gene lookup returns CDR1 MNHNY and CDR2 SVGAGI (reference sequence). This CDR3 is CASRLTSGSYKQFF. The CDR3 nucleotides are TGTGCCAGCAGACTGACTAGCGGCTCCTATAAGCAGTTCTTC.

V usage is TRBV6-6 and J usage is TRBJ2-5, with D hard to call. This CDR3 is 13 amino acids long. From germline, CDR1 is MNHNY and CDR2 SVGAGI (reference sequence). With 2 bases removed from V and 0 bases from J, the gap between germline ends came to 4 bases. Here the CDR3 reads CASSYGYQETQYF. As DNA, the CDR3 is TGTGCCAGCAGTTACGGCTACCAAGAGACCCAGTACTTC.